Listed below are T cell receptor beta chains from one sample, sequenced in a study of OX40 agonist ivuxolimab in advanced cancers. Libraries were prepared by immunoSEQ multiplex PCR; TCRdb keeps only in-frame clonotypes and omits some of them. This repertoire shows approximately 82,000 clones, 88% found once; its top ten account for roughly 4.3%. The specimen comprised CD4+ or CD8+ T cells sorted from blood, sampled in a trial of the OX40 agonist ivuxolimab. These receptor sequences come from an adult with an advanced solid tumor such as melanoma, head and neck, liver or kidney cancer. Each CDR3 is given with its conserved first and last residue. The order of the fields is D gene, clone size, J gene, V gene, CDR3 DNA, CDR3 protein. D genes are given only for firm matches. Size is omitted from some rows. Given values are once, few, many or a class for expanded clones.

D: -
size: -
J: TRBJ2-7
V: TRBV5-1
DNA: TGCGCCAGCAGCTTGGGTGACAGAGCCTACGAGCAGTACTTC
CDR3: CASSLGDRAYEQYF

D: TRBD1
size: -
J: TRBJ1-1
V: TRBV4-1
DNA: TGCGCCAGCAGCCGCACAGGGGGGGGAGCTTTCTTT
CDR3: CASSRTGGGAFF

D: TRBD2
size: once
J: TRBJ2-1
V: TRBV6-4
DNA: TGTGCCAGCAGCCGGGGGGTGTACAATGAGCAGTTCTTC
CDR3: CASSRGVYNEQFF

D: -
size: -
J: TRBJ2-5
V: TRBV11-2
DNA: TGTGCCAGCGGACCTGGACCGGCCCCCGAGACCCAGTACTTC
CDR3: CASGPGPAPETQYF

D: -
size: once
J: TRBJ1-5
V: TRBV4-1
DNA: TGCGCCAGCAGCCCAGTTGGGTCAGGGGTAGGCCTGAATCAGCCCCAGCATTTT
CDR3: CASSPVGSGVGLNQPQHF

D: -
size: -
J: TRBJ2-1
V: TRBV27
DNA: TGTGCCAGCAGTTTTGTCGGGGCGAGCTCCTACAATGAGCAGTTCTTC
CDR3: CASSFVGASSYNEQFF

D: -
size: -
J: TRBJ2-1
V: TRBV27
DNA: TGTGCCAGCAGTTCGATGGGAGCGGCCCACAATGAGCAGTTCTTC
CDR3: CASSSMGAAHNEQFF

D: -
size: -
J: TRBJ1-4
V: TRBV5-4
DNA: TGTGCCAGCAGCGCGGCCCCAGGGATAAATGAAAAACTGTTTTTT
CDR3: CASSAAPGINEKLFF

D: -
size: -
J: TRBJ1-1
V: TRBV18
DNA: TGTGCCAGCTCACCATCGGGTGATGAAGCTTTCTTT
CDR3: CASSPSGDEAFF

D: TRBD1
size: -
J: TRBJ2-7
V: TRBV6-1
DNA: TGTGCCAGCAGTGTGGACAGGCCTCCCTACGAGCAGTACTTC
CDR3: CASSVDRPPYEQYF

D: -
size: -
J: TRBJ2-1
V: TRBV19
DNA: TGTGCCAGTGGGCCCCAGGGACCGGAGCAGTTCTTC
CDR3: CASGPQGPEQFF